A few counts support the clone carrying this T cell receptor beta chain. The data derive from a study of blood T cell repertoires in COVID-19. The wider study: Sites in the United States, Italy and Spain provided acute and convalescent COVID-19 samples. T cells, B-cell-depleted T cells, or PBMCs provided the cDNA or gDNA that served as material.

Germline V lookup: CDR1 SGHDN, CDR2 FVKESK. CDR3 length: 14 amino acids. Unmatched junction bases numbered 8, after V lost 6 bases and J lost 9 bases. Source study methods: Reference gene primers were amplified, and this amplification served to estimate nucleated cell counts. Measured with immunoSEQ multiplex PCR; TCRdb has only the in-frame clones, and not every one. V and J calls and clone size are given by that table; D and trimming were obtained from the DNA. The data contain some 60,000 clones, around nine tenths of them singletons. This clonotype originated in a human donor with active COVID-19. The donor label of this sample is uncertain. The specimen sequenced was peripheral blood. The chain is built from TRBV14 and TRBJ1-6; 7 positions agree with TRBD1. The CDR3 is CASSLTGLFSPLHF. CDR3 DNA sequence: TGTGCCAGCAGTTTGACAGGGCTTTTTTCACCCCTCCACTTT. Filled out from reference TRBV14 and TRBJ1-6, the complete variable domain reads EAGVTQFPSHSVIEKGQTVTLRCDPISGHDNLYWYRRVMGKEIKFLLHFVKESKQDESGMPNNRFLAERTGGTYSTLKVQPAELEDSGVYFCASSLTGLFSPLHFGNGTRLTVT.